This T cell receptor beta chain was obtained from a study of blood T cell repertoires in COVID-19. Turning to the study itself: Acute-phase and convalescent COVID-19 samples originated in the United States, Italy and Spain.

Data came from immunoSEQ multiplex PCR; TCRdb stores just in-frame clones and leaves some out. The repertoire includes 300,000 to 400,000 clones, 70% to 90% of them detected once, and around 7.2% sits in the top ten. Germline V CDR1 and CDR2: MRHNA, SNTAGT. CDR3 size: 13 residues. The V and J ends lost 6 bases and 0 bases respectively, with 5 bases between them. What was sequenced was peripheral blood. The TCR comes from a human donor in a cohort sampled during active COVID-19. This rearrangement joins TRBV6-4 to TRBJ2-2; no clear D gene. The CDR3 nucleotides are TGTGCCAGCAGAGAGACGAACACCGGGGAGCTGTTTTTT. This gives the protein CASRETNTGELFF.